This T cell receptor (beta chain) was captured by sequencing in a study of regulatory T cells in long-lasting Graves disease. Study findings and constraints: Persistent Graves' cases showed lower TCR diversity than newly diagnosed cases.

A few counts support this clonotype. Its antigen is as yet unknown. Stated time point: persistent/refractory GD, antithyroid drugs over 5 years with positive TRAb. RNA isolated from PBMCs was used to make the TCR library. American Thyroid Association guidelines defined how Graves' disease was diagnosed. The collection involved drawing 8 to 9 milliliters of peripheral blood into EDTA tubes. Assembly of TCR beta libraries relied on iRepertoire HTBI primers together with Arm-PCR of CDR3 regions. Via MiXCR, TCRdb re-called the multiplex PCR reads, giving one row per CDR3 protein. Of around 450,000 distinct CDR3 sequences in the sample, roughly 21% were seen once. The input for sequencing was peripheral blood mononuclear cells (PBMCs), taken when the disease was refractory, from a patient treated with antithyroid drugs. The origin of this receptor is a female donor with Graves disease.

The CDR3 region has the DNA TGCGCCAGAAACAGGGATCCACACAATCAGCCCCAGCATTTT. Residues: CARNRDPHNQPQHF. This chain uses TRBV5-1 with TRBJ1-5; TRBD1 might be the D (6 bases). Germline V CDR1 and CDR2: SGHRS, YFSETQ. CDR3 size: 14 residues. Trimming left V 8 bases short and J 3 bases short, with 15 bases between.